A selection of T cell receptor beta chains follows, all from one sample in a study of vaccination and CD4 T cells after COVID-19. TCRdb redid the calling of the PCR reads with MiXCR, one entry per CDR3 protein. The sample consists of around 18,000 distinct CDR3 sequences, over 50% of them appearing once. These receptors have no identified antigens. Source: CD4+ T cells from blood, cultured in vitro, taken about 7 months after SARS-CoV-2 vaccination. The receptors come from a human donor who had recovered from COVID-19. Both conserved end residues are part of each CDR3. A D gene is named only where the DNA matches it firmly. Clone size is not always given. Where it is, it says once, few, many or a class for expanded clones.

CDR3: CASNTDRVGLETQYF; DNA: TGCGCCAGCAACACCGACAGGGTAGGGTTAGAGACCCAGTACTTC; V: TRBV5-1; D: TRBD1; J: TRBJ2-5; size: -
CDR3: CASSEMGSGDRGSEQETQYF; DNA: TGTGCCAGCAGTGAAATGGGTTCAGGCGACAGGGGGTCGGAGCAAGAGACCCAGTACTTC; V: TRBV2; D: TRBD1; J: TRBJ2-5; size: -
CDR3: CASTSGPGNTIYF; DNA: TGTGCCAGCACCTCTGGACCTGGAAACACCATATATTTT; V: TRBV7-6; D: -; J: TRBJ1-3; size: few
CDR3: CASPRGPYEQYF; DNA: TGCGCCAGCCCACGGGGCCCCTACGAGCAGTACTTC; V: TRBV10-1; D: -; J: TRBJ2-7; size: -
CDR3: CASSLRPGTGGNEQYF; DNA: TGTGCCAGCAGTTTACGTCCCGGGACAGGGGGTAACGAGCAGTACTTC; V: TRBV27; D: TRBD1; J: TRBJ2-7; size: -
CDR3: CATSEGTARGAQHF; DNA: TGTGCCACCAGTGAAGGGACAGCCCGGGGGGCCCAGCATTTT; V: TRBV24-1; D: TRBD1; J: TRBJ1-5; size: -
CDR3: CATSGGRAGNSPLHF; DNA: TGTGCCACCAGCGGTGGGAGGGCAGGGAATTCACCCCTCCACTTT; V: TRBV15; D: -; J: TRBJ1-6; size: -
CDR3: CASSSTASYEQYF; DNA: TGTGCCAGCAGCTCGACAGCCTCCTACGAGCAGTACTTC; V: TRBV7-9; D: -; J: TRBJ2-7; size: -
CDR3: CASNTKAALTPGELFF; DNA: TGTGCCAGCAACACCAAGGCGGCCTTAACACCCGGGGAGCTGTTTTTT; V: TRBV7-9; D: -; J: TRBJ2-2; size: -
CDR3: CAISEWDTEAFF; DNA: TGTGCCATCAGTGAGTGGGACACTGAAGCTTTCTTT; V: TRBV10-3; D: -; J: TRBJ1-1; size: few
CDR3: CASSPIGQLYYGYTF; DNA: TGCGCCAGCAGCCCCATAGGGCAGCTATACTATGGCTACACCTTC; V: TRBV5-1; D: -; J: TRBJ1-2; size: few
CDR3: CASSTRDYQETQYF; DNA: TGTGCCAGCAGCACCCGGGACTACCAAGAGACCCAGTACTTC; V: TRBV7-2; D: -; J: TRBJ2-5; size: few
CDR3: CSARDWRASLGTDTQYF; DNA: TGCAGTGCTAGAGATTGGAGGGCGTCTCTAGGCACAGATACGCAGTATTTT; V: TRBV20-1; D: -; J: TRBJ2-3; size: few
CDR3: CSASTGSGGHEQFF; DNA: TGCAGTGCTAGCACCGGGTCGGGCGGGCATGAGCAGTTCTTC; V: TRBV20-1; D: -; J: TRBJ2-1; size: once
CDR3: CASSFQSNTEAFF; DNA: TGTGCCAGCTCCTTCCAAAGTAACACTGAAGCTTTCTTT; V: TRBV18; D: -; J: TRBJ1-1; size: -
CDR3: CAGGNRGWTDTQYF; DNA: TGTGCCGGGGGAAACAGGGGGTGGACAGATACGCAGTATTTT; V: TRBV7-9; D: TRBD1; J: TRBJ2-3; size: large
CDR3: CASSPSGSRTGELFF; DNA: TGTGCCAGCAGCCCCAGCGGGAGTCGTACCGGGGAGCTGTTTTTT; V: TRBV7-3; D: TRBD2; J: TRBJ2-2; size: -
CDR3: CSASEVRTNTEAFF; DNA: TGCAGTGCTAGTGAGGTCAGGACGAACACTGAAGCTTTCTTT; V: TRBV20-1; D: -; J: TRBJ1-1; size: -
CDR3: CASSSHDRVPQSTDTQYF; DNA: TGTGCCAGTAGTTCCCATGACAGGGTACCCCAAAGTACAGATACGCAGTATTTT; V: TRBV19; D: TRBD1; J: TRBJ2-3; size: few
CDR3: CASSYGRTDYGYTF; DNA: TGTGCCAGCAGTTACGGCAGGACGGACTATGGCTACACCTTC; V: TRBV6-5; D: -; J: TRBJ1-2; size: -
CDR3: CATSDSRGPETQYF; DNA: TGTGCCACCAGTGATTCCAGGGGGCCGGAGACCCAGTACTTC; V: TRBV24-1; D: TRBD1; J: TRBJ2-5; size: -
CDR3: CSVDSGGNVIESHWNEQFF; DNA: TGCAGTGTTGACAGTGGAGGGAACGTGATCGAGTCTCATTGGAATGAGCAGTTCTTC; V: TRBV20-1; D: -; J: TRBJ2-1; size: -
CDR3: CASSPLSGNTIYF; DNA: TGTGCCAGCAGCCCCCTGTCCGGAAACACCATATATTTT; V: TRBV7-2; D: -; J: TRBJ1-3; size: -
CDR3: CAITAAGVTDTQYF; DNA: TGTGCCATCACCGCAGCGGGAGTTACAGATACGCAGTATTTT; V: TRBV10-3; D: TRBD2; J: TRBJ2-3; size: -
CDR3: CSARAHRGSYNEQFF; DNA: TGCAGTGCTAGGGCCCACCGCGGGAGCTACAATGAGCAGTTCTTC; V: TRBV20-1; D: TRBD2; J: TRBJ2-1; size: -
CDR3: CASSLMGTGDEQYF; DNA: TGTGCCAGCAGCTTAATGGGGACAGGGGACGAGCAGTACTTC; V: TRBV7-3; D: TRBD1; J: TRBJ2-7; size: once
CDR3: CASSKALWGEVADTRYF; DNA: TGTGCCAGCAGCAAAGCGCTCTGGGGGGAAGTAGCAGATACGCGGTATTTT; V: TRBV21-1; D: -; J: TRBJ2-3; size: once
CDR3: CASSPAYSVEQYF; DNA: TGTGCCAGTAGTCCAGCCTACTCCGTCGAGCAGTACTTC; V: TRBV19; D: -; J: TRBJ2-7; size: -
CDR3: CASSRRGSIYNEQFF; DNA: TGTGCCAGCAGCCGTCGTGGGAGCATATACAATGAGCAGTTCTTC; V: TRBV7-6; D: -; J: TRBJ2-1; size: -
CDR3: CASSWDRVLIEQYF; DNA: TGTGCCAGCAGCTGGGACAGGGTGTTAATCGAGCAGTACTTC; V: TRBV7-8; D: TRBD1; J: TRBJ2-7; size: -
CDR3: CASSPVFGGAINYGYTF; DNA: TGTGCCAGCAGCCCCGTTTTTGGGGGCGCGATAAACTATGGCTACACCTTC; V: TRBV6-1; D: -; J: TRBJ1-2; size: -
CDR3: CSAMRGITDTQYF; DNA: TGCAGTGCTATGCGGGGTATCACAGATACGCAGTATTTT; V: TRBV20-1; D: -; J: TRBJ2-3; size: few
CDR3: CSAAQGSGNTIYF; DNA: TGCAGTGCCGCACAGGGGAGTGGAAACACCATATATTTT; V: TRBV20-1; D: TRBD1; J: TRBJ1-3; size: -
CDR3: CSVGSTHGYTF; DNA: TGCAGCGTTGGCTCGACCCACGGCTACACCTTC; V: TRBV29-1; D: -; J: TRBJ1-2; size: -
CDR3: CASSSTPSYGYTF; DNA: TGTGCCAGCAGCTCGACTCCTTCCTATGGCTACACCTTC; V: TRBV5-3; D: -; J: TRBJ1-2; size: -
CDR3: CASSVGGGNQPQHF; DNA: TGTGCCAGCAGTGTGGGAGGGGGCAATCAGCCCCAGCATTTT; V: TRBV2; D: -; J: TRBJ1-5; size: once
CDR3: CASSLVGGMNTEAFF; DNA: TGTGCCAGCAGCTTAGTTGGCGGAATGAACACTGAAGCTTTCTTT; V: TRBV7-3; D: -; J: TRBJ1-1; size: few
CDR3: CASSWGTGVEETQYF; DNA: TGTGCCAGCAGCTGGGGGACAGGGGTAGAGGAGACCCAGTACTTC; V: TRBV6-2/TRBV6-3; D: TRBD1; J: TRBJ2-5; size: -
CDR3: CASSLDMGGDYEQYF; DNA: TGTGCCAGCAGCTTAGATATGGGTGGGGACTACGAGCAGTACTTC; V: TRBV11-3; D: -; J: TRBJ2-7; size: once
CDR3: CASTRPQPGTSGRQPRGEQFF; DNA: TGTGCCAGCACCCGACCTCAACCCGGGACTAGCGGGAGGCAACCCCGGGGTGAGCAGTTCTTC; V: TRBV7-9; D: TRBD2; J: TRBJ2-1; size: -